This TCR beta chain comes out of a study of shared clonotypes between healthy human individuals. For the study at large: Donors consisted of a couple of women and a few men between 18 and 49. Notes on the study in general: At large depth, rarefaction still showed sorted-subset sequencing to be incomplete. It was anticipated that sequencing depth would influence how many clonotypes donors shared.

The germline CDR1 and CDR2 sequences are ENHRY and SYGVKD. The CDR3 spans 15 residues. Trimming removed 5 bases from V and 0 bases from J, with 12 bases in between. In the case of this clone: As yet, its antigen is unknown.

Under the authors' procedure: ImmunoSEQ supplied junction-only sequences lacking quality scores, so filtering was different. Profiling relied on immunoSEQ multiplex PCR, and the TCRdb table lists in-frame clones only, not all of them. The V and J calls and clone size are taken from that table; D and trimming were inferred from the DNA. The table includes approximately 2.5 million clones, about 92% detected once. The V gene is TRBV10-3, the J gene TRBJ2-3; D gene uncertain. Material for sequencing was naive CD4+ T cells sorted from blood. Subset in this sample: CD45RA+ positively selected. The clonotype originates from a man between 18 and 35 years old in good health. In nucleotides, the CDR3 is TGTGCCATCAGTCGACGTGATCCTAGCACAGATACGCAGTATTTT. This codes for CAISRRDPSTDTQYF.